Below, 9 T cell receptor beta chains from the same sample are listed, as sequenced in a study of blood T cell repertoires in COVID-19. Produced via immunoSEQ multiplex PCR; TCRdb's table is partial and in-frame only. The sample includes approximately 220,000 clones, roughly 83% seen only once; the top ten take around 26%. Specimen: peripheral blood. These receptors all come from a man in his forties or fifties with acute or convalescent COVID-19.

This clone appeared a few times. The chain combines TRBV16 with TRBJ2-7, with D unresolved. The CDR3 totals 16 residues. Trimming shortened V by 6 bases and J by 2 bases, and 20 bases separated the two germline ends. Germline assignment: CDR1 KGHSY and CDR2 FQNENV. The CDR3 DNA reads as TGTGCCAGCAGTCCCCCCGGAGTAGACCCGGCCTACGAGCAGTACTTC. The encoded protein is CASSPPGVDPAYEQYF.

This CDR3 is CASSQVRSFPSYNEQFF. As DNA, the CDR3 is TGTGCCAGCAGCCAAGTACGAAGCTTTCCCTCTTACAATGAGCAGTTCTTC. V is TRBV3-1 (or the pseudogene TRBV3-2) and J is TRBJ2-1; D call uncertain. The CDR3 has 17 amino acids. Trimming pared 1 base from V and 4 bases from J, leaving 17 bases between. The germline gives CDR1 LGHDT, CDR2 YNNKEL (reference sequence).

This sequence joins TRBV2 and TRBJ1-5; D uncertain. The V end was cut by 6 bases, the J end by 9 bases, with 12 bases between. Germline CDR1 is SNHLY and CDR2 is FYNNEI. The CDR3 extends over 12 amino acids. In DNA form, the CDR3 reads TGTGCCAGCAGGCCGGGTGGCGGGCCCCAGCATTTT. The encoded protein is CASRPGGGPQHF.

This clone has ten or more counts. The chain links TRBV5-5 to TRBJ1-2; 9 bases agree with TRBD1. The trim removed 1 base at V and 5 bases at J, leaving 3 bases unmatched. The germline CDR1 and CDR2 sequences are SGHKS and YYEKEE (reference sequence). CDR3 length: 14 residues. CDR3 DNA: TGTGCCAGCAGCTTGCCCGGGACAGGGTATGGCTACACCTTC. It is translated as CASSLPGTGYGYTF.

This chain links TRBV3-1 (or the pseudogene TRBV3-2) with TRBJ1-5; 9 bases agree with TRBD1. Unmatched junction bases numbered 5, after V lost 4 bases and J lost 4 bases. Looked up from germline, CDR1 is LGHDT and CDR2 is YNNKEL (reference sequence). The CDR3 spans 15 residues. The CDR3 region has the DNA TGTGCCAGCAGCCCCATGGGACAGGGAAATCAGCCCCAGCATTTT. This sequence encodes CASSPMGQGNQPQHF.

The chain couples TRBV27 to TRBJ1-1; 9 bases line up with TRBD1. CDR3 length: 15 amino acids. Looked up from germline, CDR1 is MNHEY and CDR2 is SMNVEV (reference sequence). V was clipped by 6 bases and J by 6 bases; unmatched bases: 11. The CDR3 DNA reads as TGTGCCAGCAGAGCAACCGACAGGGGGAATTCTGAAGCTTTCTTT. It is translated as CASRATDRGNSEAFF.

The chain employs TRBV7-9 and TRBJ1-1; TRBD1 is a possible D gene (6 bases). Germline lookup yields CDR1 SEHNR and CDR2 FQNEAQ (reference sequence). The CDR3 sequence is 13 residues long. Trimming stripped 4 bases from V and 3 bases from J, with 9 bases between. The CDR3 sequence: CASSSQGDTEAFF. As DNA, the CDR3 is TGTGCCAGCAGCTCACAGGGAGACACTGAAGCTTTCTTT.

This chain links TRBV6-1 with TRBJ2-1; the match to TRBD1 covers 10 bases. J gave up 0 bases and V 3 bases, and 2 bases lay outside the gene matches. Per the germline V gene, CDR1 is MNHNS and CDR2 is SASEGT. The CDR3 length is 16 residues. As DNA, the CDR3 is TGTGCCAGCAGTGACCGGACAGGGGGCTCCTACAATGAGCAGTTCTTC. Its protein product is CASSDRTGGSYNEQFF.

CDR3 sequence: CAAAVAEAPYNEQFF. DNA of the CDR3: TGTGCCGCAGCTGTTGCTGAGGCCCCCTACAATGAGCAGTTCTTC. The V gene is TRBV6-5, the J gene TRBJ2-1; D ambiguous. This CDR3 has 15 residues. V lost 11 bases and J lost 2, with 19 bases in between. Germline V CDR1 and CDR2: MNHEY, SVGAGI.